This T cell receptor (beta chain) was sequenced for a study of radiation and T cells in renal cell carcinoma. Study-level points and caveats: Top tumor clonotypes rose in blood 2 weeks post-radiation, then contracted. Baseline intratumoral clonotype presence is unknown without pretreatment biopsies.

Described time point: blood 2 weeks post-SBRT. Treatment reported: 15 Gy SBRT to primary tumor, nephrectomy 4 weeks later. After SBRT, blood was collected at 2 and 4 weeks, plus baseline. This renal cell carcinoma was of the clear cell type. The method was immunoSEQ multiplex PCR; TCRdb's version includes in-frame clones alone and lacks a portion of them. The repertoire holds fewer than 150,000 clones, with 88% as singletons. V lost 2 bases, J lost 4 bases, and 14 bases lay in between. CDR3 length equals 15 residues. The germline gives CDR1 LGHNA, CDR2 YNFKEQ. With respect to this clone: Its cognate antigen is unknown.

The rearrangement uses TRBV4-2 and TRBJ1-1, with TRBD1 as a possible D gene (6 bases). This receptor was identified in a woman in her seventies with renal cell carcinoma. Specimen: blood, collected from a patient whose treatment included radiotherapy and nephrectomy. DNA of the CDR3: TGTGCCAGCAGCCAACTGGAGACAGGATCCACTGAAGCTTTCTTT. It encodes CASSQLETGSTEAFF.